These 32 T cell receptor beta chains were all obtained from the same sample, sequenced in a study of ipilimumab plus nivolumab after autologous stem cell transplantation (dated by TCRdb to the early 2020s). The protocol used for the library was the immunoSEQ multiplex PCR assay. TCRdb holds this immuneACCESS table with in-frame rearrangements only. Some clones are missing; in checked studies, unresolved V genes explain under half, and the rest has no known cause. For this sample there are some 46,000 clones; roughly 84% appear just once. The top ten clonotypes cover approximately 0.83% of the sample. Sequenced material: PBMCs, taken in a trial of ipilimumab plus nivolumab as post-transplant consolidation. The receptors here all came from a male donor with multiple myeloma.

As to this clone: The sample carries other DNA sequences with the same CDR3. J is TRBJ2-5 and V is TRBV19; maybe TRBD2 (6 bases). The CDR3 is 14 amino acids. The germline CDR1 and CDR2 sequences are LNHDA and SQIVND (reference sequence). Trimming took off 3 bases at V and 1 base at J, with 9 bases between the two ends. CDR3 region: CASSISGVQETQYF. The CDR3 DNA reads TGTGCCAGTAGTATCTCGGGGGTCCAAGAGACCCAGTACTTC.

This chain connects TRBV2 to TRBJ2-3; tentatively, D is TRBD2 (6 bases). This CDR3 is 13 amino acids long. V gave up 9 bases and J gave up 3 bases, with 13 bases separating them. From germline, CDR1 is SNHLY and CDR2 FYNNEI. The CDR3 reads CASGAGRTDTQYF. DNA for the CDR3: TGTGCCAGTGGGGCGGGGAGGACAGATACGCAGTATTTT.

The chain has TRBV19 and TRBJ2-2, with D perhaps matching TRBD1 (6 bases). CDR1 and CDR2 from the germline V gene are LNHDA and SQIVND (reference sequence). The CDR3 covers 12 residues. V shed 7 bases and J shed 6 bases, with 9 bases lying between them. The CDR3, as DNA: TGTGCCAGTACCGCAGGGGCCGGGGAGCTGTTTTTT. This translates into CASTAGAGELFF.

This CDR3 is CASSHPPGRGTEAFF. The CDR3 bases are TGTGCCAGCAGCCATCCCCCAGGGCGCGGCACTGAAGCTTTCTTT. The chain carries TRBV7-2 and TRBJ1-1; D perhaps matches TRBD1 (5 bases). Trimming removed 5 bases at V and 4 bases at J, with 17 bases between. Germline V gives CDR1 SGHTA, CDR2 FQGNSA. This CDR3 has 15 amino acids.

Turning to this clone: This same CDR3 is encoded by further DNA sequences in the sample. The V call is TRBV29-1, the J call TRBJ1-1, with D tentatively TRBD1 (6 bases). The CDR3 extends over 13 amino acids. Germline V gene sequence: CDR1 SQVTM, CDR2 ANQGSEA. V was cut by 7 bases and J by 3 bases, with 15 bases left in between. The CDR3 nucleotides read TGCAGCGCCTCAGAGGGGGGAGACACTGAAGCTTTCTTT. Translating it yields CSASEGGDTEAFF.

This clone was found once. The chain links TRBV2 to TRBJ2-1; no firm D call. This CDR3 spans 11 amino acids. The germline V and J ends were trimmed by 6 bases and 10 bases, with 10 bases remaining between them. Germline values: CDR1 SNHLY, CDR2 FYNNEI. The DNA of the CDR3 is TGTGCCAGCAGAGAATCCCTCGAGCAGTTCTTC. This translates into CASRESLEQFF.

This rearrangement joins TRBV7-8 to TRBJ2-7; D perhaps matches TRBD1 (6 bases). V dropped 0 bases and J dropped 5 bases, with 14 bases sitting between them. The CDR3 consists of 15 residues. CDR1 SGHVS and CDR2 FQNEAQ come from the germline V gene. The CDR3 DNA sequence: TGTGCCAGCAGCTTAGCGGGGACAATGGTCCACGAGCAGTACTTC. Amino acid sequence: CASSLAGTMVHEQYF.

The gene calls are TRBV7-2 and TRBJ2-7, with a weak D call TRBD1 (6 bases). With 5 bases removed from V and 6 bases from J, the gap between germline ends came to 23 bases. The CDR3 runs to 16 residues. Germline assignment: CDR1 SGHTA and CDR2 FQGNSA. The CDR3 reads CASSPFTGPSRPEQYF. CDR3 DNA: TGTGCCAGCAGCCCCTTTACAGGGCCAAGCCGGCCCGAGCAGTACTTC. The full variable domain, in which reference TRBV7-2 and TRBJ2-7 provide the parts outside the CDR3, is GAGVSQSPSNKVTEKGKDVELRCDPISGHTALYWYRQSLGQGLEFLIYFQGNSAPDKSGLPSDRFSAERTGGSVSTLTIQRTQQEDSAVYLCASSPFTGPSRPEQYFGPGTRLTVT.

The rearrangement joins TRBV7-9 to TRBJ2-5; TRBD2 aligns across 15 bases. V was pared by 5 bases and J by 3 bases, with 4 bases of the junction left unmatched. The CDR3 totals 16 residues. Germline CDR1 is SEHNR and CDR2 is FQNEAQ (reference sequence). CDR3 region: CASSTGLAGGEETQYF. CDR3 coding DNA: TGTGCCAGCAGCACCGGACTAGCGGGAGGGGAAGAGACCCAGTACTTC.

The J gene is TRBJ1-1, the V gene TRBV2; TRBD1 aligns across 8 bases. The CDR3 length is 12 residues. CDR1 and CDR2 (germline): SNHLY, FYNNEI. Trimming at V came to 6 bases and at J to 6 bases, leaving 3 bases not matched to a gene. CDR3 sequence reads: CASRDRGPEAFF. The CDR3 bases are TGTGCCAGCAGAGACAGGGGCCCTGAAGCTTTCTTT. The entire variable domain, with the rest obtained from reference TRBV2 and TRBJ1-1, is as follows: EPEVTQTPSHQVTQMGQEVILRCVPISNHLYFYWYRQILGQKVEFLVSFYNNEISEKSEIFDDQFSVERPDGSNFTLKIRSTKLEDSAMYFCASRDRGPEAFFGQGTRLTVV.

The V and J genes are TRBV15 and TRBJ1-4, with D possibly being TRBD1 (5 bases). With 1 base removed from V and 8 bases from J, the gap between germline ends came to 20 bases. Per germline, CDR1 LNHNV and CDR2 YYDKDF (reference sequence). The CDR3 runs 17 residues. The CDR3 sequence: CATSRAPPGASGEKLFF. The DNA for the CDR3 is TGTGCCACCAGCAGAGCCCCTCCCGGGGCATCGGGGGAAAAACTGTTTTTT.

The rearrangement joins TRBV15 to TRBJ1-4; 7 positions agree with TRBD1. Germline V CDR1 and CDR2: LNHNV, YYDKDF (reference sequence). J lost 5 bases, V lost 3 bases, and 3 bases had no gene match. This CDR3 contains 14 residues. Written as DNA, the CDR3 is TGTGCCACCAGCAGGGGACAGATAAATGAAAAACTGTTTTTT. It translates to CATSRGQINEKLFF.

In DNA, the CDR3 is TGTGCCAGCAGCGAGGGGAGGAGAAAAGGGGAGACCCAGTACTTC. Its protein is CASSEGRRKGETQYF. The chain carries TRBV21-1 and TRBJ2-5; the table's D call of TRBD2 was not tested on the DNA. TRBV21-1 is labeled a pseudogene. The CDR3 spans 15 residues.

In nucleotides, the CDR3 is TGCGCCAGCAGCTTGGAAGCTGTAGATACGCAGTATTTT. As protein: CASSLEAVDTQYF. V gene TRBV5-1 combines with J gene TRBJ2-3; D not resolved. V lost 0 bases and J 5 bases, leaving 7 bases between the germline ends. The CDR3 has 13 residues. Per the germline V gene, CDR1 is SGHRS and CDR2 is YFSETQ.

This clone was counted only a few times. The chain uses TRBV10-3 and TRBJ1-1; the match to TRBD1 covers 7 bases. Germline CDR1 ENHRY, CDR2 SYGVKD. There are 15 residues in the CDR3. The V segment lost 4 bases and the J segment 3 bases; nucleotides outside the gene matches: 8. The CDR3 region has the DNA TGTGCCATCAGTGCTAAAGGGGGCGCGGACACTGAAGCTTTCTTT. This codes for CAISAKGGADTEAFF.

The rearrangement joins TRBV6-5 to TRBJ1-1, with D perhaps TRBD1 (6 bases). This CDR3 has 14 residues. Germline lookup yields CDR1 MNHEY and CDR2 SVGAGI. The ends were cut back, 4 bases at V and 4 bases at J, with 13 bases in the middle. The CDR3: CASSFSGGPTEAFF. Here the CDR3 DNA reads TGTGCCAGCAGTTTTTCGGGGGGCCCCACTGAAGCTTTCTTT.

The sample holds one count of this clone. CDR3 DNA: TGTGCCAGCAGCCCACAGTCGCTAGGGGTGGCCGGGGAGCTGTTTTTT. It yields the protein CASSPQSLGVAGELFF. The V and J genes are TRBV7-3 and TRBJ2-2; a possible D gene is TRBD1 (5 bases). The CDR3 is made up of 16 amino acids. Per germline, CDR1 SGHTA and CDR2 FQGTGA. Trimming pared 5 bases from V and 6 bases from J, leaving 19 bases between.

The J gene is TRBJ2-1, the V gene TRBV11-2, with D uncertain. Trimming pared 2 bases from V and 6 bases from J, leaving 11 bases between. The CDR3 length is 14 residues. In germline, CDR1 is SGHAT, CDR2 FQNNGV. CDR3 sequence (DNA): TGTGCCAGCAGCTTATATCGGCCTGGCAATGAGCAGTTCTTC. Translated, it gives CASSLYRPGNEQFF.

This chain uses TRBV19 with TRBJ2-2, with D unresolved. Per germline, CDR1 LNHDA and CDR2 SQIVND (reference sequence). This CDR3 contains 14 residues. V lost 7 bases to trimming and J lost 1 base, with 10 bases between them. CDR3 DNA sequence: TGTGCCAGTACGACTTCGGGGAACACCGGGGAGCTGTTTTTT. It encodes CASTTSGNTGELFF.

The chain employs TRBV12-2 and TRBJ2-1. TRBV12-2 is a pseudogene. CDR3 length equals 17 residues. CDR3 sequence (DNA): TGTGCAAGTCGCTTATCCCTGACGAGAAGGGCCTACAATGAGCAGTTCTTC. This codes for CASRLSLTRRAYNEQFF.

CDR3 residues: CSVGQMQETQYF. DNA of the CDR3: TGCAGCGTTGGACAGATGCAAGAGACCCAGTACTTC. V and J are TRBV29-1 and TRBJ2-5, with D possibly being TRBD1 (5 bases). The germline CDR1 and CDR2 sequences are SQVTM and ANQGSEA. V lost 4 bases to trimming and J lost 2 bases, with 8 bases between them. CDR3 length equals 12 residues.

V is TRBV5-1 and J is TRBJ2-7; D is undetermined. Germline V CDR1 and CDR2: SGHRS, YFSETQ. This CDR3 region has 14 residues. With 2 bases removed from V and 3 bases from J, the gap between germline ends came to 12 bases. The CDR3 DNA is TGCGCCAGCAGCTTTTCATTCGTGGGCTACGAGCAGTACTTC. Its translation: CASSFSFVGYEQYF.

The CDR3 region has the DNA TGTGCCAGCAGTTACTCGAGAGAGACCCAGTACTTC. Amino acids: CASSYSRETQYF. The rearrangement links TRBV6-6 to TRBJ2-5; no reliable D call. Trimming stripped 0 bases from V and 4 bases from J, with 3 bases between. Germline assignment: CDR1 MNHNY and CDR2 SVGAGI (reference sequence). The CDR3 totals 12 residues.

This chain joins TRBV5-1 and TRBJ2-2; 8 nucleotides match TRBD2. Germline CDR1 is SGHRS and CDR2 is YFSETQ. The length of the CDR3 is 15 residues. Trimming removed 2 bases from V and 0 bases from J; junction bases left unmatched: 0. DNA for the CDR3: TGCGCCAGCAGCTTTAGCGGGGCGAACACCGGGGAGCTGTTTTTT. Translated, it gives CASSFSGANTGELFF.

The rearrangement uses TRBV27 and TRBJ2-4; 8 nucleotides agree with TRBD1. J was trimmed by 15 bases and V by 6 bases; bases with no gene match: 16. The CDR3 extends over 14 amino acids. CDR1 and CDR2 (germline): MNHEY, SMNVEV (reference sequence). In DNA, the CDR3 is TGTGCCAGCAGCGCAGGGGGCGTTTTTGGGGTGTGGTACTTC. Translated, it gives CASSAGGVFGVWYF.

The chain has TRBV5-4 and TRBJ2-1; 10 nucleotides align to TRBD2. Germline V gene data show CDR1 as SGHNT and CDR2 as YYREEE (reference sequence). CDR3 size: 15 residues. V gave up 4 bases and J gave up 4 bases; unmatched junction bases: 5. The CDR3 loop is CASSVGLADYNEQFF. The CDR3 nucleotides are TGTGCCAGCAGCGTAGGACTAGCGGATTACAATGAGCAGTTCTTC.

V is TRBV29-1 and J is TRBJ2-7; perhaps D is TRBD1 or TRBD2 (5 bases each). The germline V and J ends were trimmed by 6 bases and 5 bases, with 14 bases remaining between them. Germline V lookup: CDR1 SQVTM, CDR2 ANQGSEA. The CDR3 is 12 residues long. CDR3 sequence reads: CSVAGPGHEQYF. The CDR3 coding sequence is TGCAGCGTCGCAGGGCCGGGGCACGAGCAGTACTTC.

Only one count was recorded for this clone. V usage is TRBV27 and J usage is TRBJ2-7, with 7 positions matching TRBD2. Germline V gene sequence: CDR1 MNHEY, CDR2 SMNVEV (reference sequence). V lost 4 bases, J lost 0 bases, and 9 bases stayed unmatched. The CDR3 length is 16 residues. The CDR3 nucleotides are TGTGCCAGCAGTTCGATGACTGGGGGGGACTCCTACGAGCAGTACTTC. It encodes CASSSMTGGDSYEQYF.

The chain joins TRBV7-9 to TRBJ2-7, with TRBD1 matching 8 bases. The germline CDR1 and CDR2 sequences are SEHNR and FQNEAQ (reference sequence). V shed 1 base and J 3 bases; nucleotides not matched to a gene: 2. This CDR3 is built from 14 residues. CDR3 sequence reads: CASSLGTGIYEQYF. CDR3 DNA: TGTGCCAGCAGCTTAGGGACAGGGATCTACGAGCAGTACTTC.

V gene TRBV2 combines with J gene TRBJ1-6; no reliable D call. This CDR3 region has 14 residues. Trimming removed 6 bases at V and 7 bases at J, with 13 bases between. CDR1 SNHLY and CDR2 FYNNEI come from the germline V gene. This CDR3 is CASSELGRNSPLHF. CDR3 nucleotides: TGTGCCAGCAGCGAGCTTGGAAGAAATTCACCCCTCCACTTT.

The V call is TRBV10-3, the J call TRBJ1-5; 8 nucleotides match TRBD1. Germline lookup yields CDR1 ENHRY and CDR2 SYGVKD. J lost 4 bases, V lost 2 bases, and 7 bases had no gene match. CDR3 size: 16 residues. CDR3 sequence: CAISEGQGLGNQPQHF. The CDR3 DNA is TGTGCCATCAGTGAGGGACAGGGATTAGGAAATCAGCCCCAGCATTTT.

The chain has TRBV21-1 and TRBJ1-1; TRBD1, as called in the table, went unchecked against the DNA. TRBV21-1 is a pseudogene locus. This CDR3 contains 13 residues. The CDR3 DNA follows: TGTGCCTCCTCGGACAGGGATAACACTGAAGCTTTCTTT. It translates to CASSDRDNTEAFF.